The subject of this entry is one T cell receptor beta chain. This clonotype is regarded as medium-sized (0.01 to 0.1%). Its recognized antigen is unknown. Nothing much larger sits one base from this clone, and base qualities are not available. The data are from a study of T cells generated in artificial thymic organoids (dated by TCRdb to between 2016 and 2019). About the full investigation: In some experiments, thymic T cells were further FACS-purified to deplete CD4 immature single positive or double positive precursors. The study compared TCR alpha and beta CDR3 repertoires of CD8 single positive T cells derived from in vitro artificial thymic organoids with the repertoires of thymic and peripheral blood naive CD8 T cells. The displayed repertoire sequencing data were described as being representative of three independent experiments. What the authors observed across the whole study: Organoid-derived CD8 single positive T cells showed physiological TCR clonotype diversity comparable to thymic and blood naive CD8 T cells.

Enrichment of primary CD8+ T cells was performed with magnetic beads using the Miltenyi CD8+ T cell Isolation Kit. Before RNA extraction, CD3+TCRalphabeta+CD8 single positive T cells from organoids and thymus were sorted by FACS. Total RNA was purified from 40,000 to 200,000 sorted cells per sample with the RNeasy Micro kit, and quality checked on an Agilent RNA 6000 Nano chip. Thymic fragments were dissected, disrupted by pipetting and filtered through a 70 um strainer so that thymocytes were released. TCRalpha and TCRbeta libraries were amplified in separate semi-nested PCR reactions using Advantage 2 and reverse primers located in the TRAC or TRBC constant regions. The amount of total RNA going into first-strand cDNA synthesis ranged between about 3.5 and 500 ng. TCR cDNA libraries were generated by 5'-RACE using the SMARTer PCR cDNA Synthesis kit, with a poly-dT primer for first-strand synthesis. The semi-nested reverse primers in the constant regions carried 5-nucleotide sample-specific barcodes, and the PCR products were cleaned up with the Zymo DNA Clean and Concentrator-5 kit. Pools of up to ten barcoded samples were ligated to Illumina adaptors and sequenced on an Illumina MiSeq as 2 x 150 bp paired-end reads. On the authors' methods: Demultiplexed reads were aligned with BLAT to a custom library of all human TRAV, TRAJ, TRBV, TRBD and TRBJ combinations from IMGT. The best BLAT hits were picked using pslCDnaFilter (-maxAligns=1, -ignoreIntrons), and custom Perl scripts were used to calculate clonotype frequencies. TCRdb itself trimmed the public reads at Q25 with fastp, ran MiXCR and retained productive beta chains. Each record represents a unique CDR3 protein, reported with the most common genes and DNA among its rows. The V and J calls were not made by the authors but by TCRdb's processing. Across this sample there are 2,000 to 2,500 distinct CDR3 sequences, with about 11% seen only once. Approximately 2.8% of the sample rests with the top ten.

The sequencing input was naive CD8+ T cells from the thymus. The sample's cell subset or site label, decoded: CD3+TCRalphabeta+CD8SP T cells; for blood, CD45RO-CCR7+ naive CD8+ T cells. The sequence was obtained from a human donor who gave cord blood stem cells for thymic organoid culture, a cardiac surgery patient who gave postnatal thymus, or a blood donor (not recorded which).

The CDR3 protein is CSELGTDTQYF. The sequenced DNA: TGCAGTGAGTTGGGCACAGATACGCAGTATTTT. The V and J genes are TRBV20-1 and TRBJ2-3; the D gene identity is not certain. Deletion took 7 bases off V and 1 base off J, with a span of 6 bases between the germline ends. Taken from cysteine to phenylalanine, the CDR3 has 11 residues. Only CDR3 DNA is held: 33 bases, read in frame from base 1. CDR1 and CDR2 (DFQATT, SNEGSKA) derive from the germline V gene (reference sequence).